This T cell receptor beta chain was observed in a study of technical replicates of blood from several donors. This CDR3 contains 14 residues. V lost 6 bases to trimming and J lost 0 bases, with 11 bases between them. Germline CDR1 reads MDHEN; CDR2 reads SYDVKM. The table came from immunoSEQ multiplex PCR; TCRdb's copy has only in-frame clones and leaves some out. The data show under 100,000 clones, roughly 96% seen once. Sequenced input: T cells isolated from PBMCs. This TCR was recovered from a human donor in good health. The rearrangement uses TRBV28 and TRBJ1-1; D not certain. CDR3 in amino acids: CASSSPSMNTEAFF. DNA of the CDR3: TGTGCCAGCAGCTCCCCCAGTATGAACACTGAAGCTTTCTTT.